This T cell receptor beta chain derives from a study of blood T cell repertoires in COVID-19. In the study overall: Samples representing acute and convalescent COVID-19 were sourced from the United States, Italy and Spain.

The ends lost 7 bases at V and 2 bases at J; junction bases unmatched: 16. The CDR3 covers 17 residues. The germline V gene has CDR1 SNHLY and CDR2 FYNNEI. Study processing details: It was from reference gene primer amplification that nucleated cell counts were estimated. Libraries were prepared by immunoSEQ multiplex PCR; TCRdb keeps only in-frame clonotypes and omits some of them. V, J and clone size reflect that table, while D and trimming were determined from the DNA. Of 20,000 to 30,000 clones listed, 90% are singletons. The gene calls are TRBV2 and TRBJ1-1; 7 positions agree with TRBD1. This sequence originates from an older woman with active COVID-19. The source material was peripheral blood. DNA of the CDR3: TGTGCCAGCACGAATAGGGCAGGGGGTCAATCAAACACTGAAGCTTTCTTT. Amino acids: CASTNRAGGQSNTEAFF. The full variable domain, its missing parts supplied by reference TRBV2 and TRBJ1-1, is EPEVTQTPSHQVTQMGQEVILRCVPISNHLYFYWYRQILGQKVEFLVSFYNNEISEKSEIFDDQFSVERPDGSNFTLKIRSTKLEDSAMYFCASTNRAGGQSNTEAFFGQGTRLTVV.